A single sample is the source of the 8 T cell receptor beta chains below, sequenced in a study of shared clonotypes between healthy human individuals. Sequenced by immunoSEQ multiplex PCR; TCRdb stores in-frame clones only, minus some. The sample consists of millions of clones, roughly 92% of them appearing once. The sequencing input was naive CD4+ T cells sorted from blood. Subset of the sample: CD45RA+ positively selected. Source of these receptors: a man younger than 35 in good health.

The chain joins TRBV19 to TRBJ2-5; either TRBD1 or TRBD2 may supply D (5 bases each). CDR3 size: 15 residues. Germline CDR1 and CDR2: LNHDA and SQIVND (reference sequence). Trimming cost V 3 bases and J 7 bases, with 18 bases left between them. The CDR3 DNA follows: TGTGCCAGTAGTATCCCAGGGAGACCAGAGGGGACCCAGTACTTC. It encodes CASSIPGRPEGTQYF.

This chain uses TRBV5-8 with TRBJ1-2, with D tentatively TRBD1 (6 bases). CDR3 size: 16 residues. Trimming stripped 0 bases from V and 3 bases from J, with 15 bases between. CDR1 and CDR2 from the germline V gene are SGHTS and YDEGEE. The CDR3, as DNA: TGTGCCAGCAGCTTGGGTCGCCAGGGGTCTTACTATGGCTACACCTTC. Its translation: CASSLGRQGSYYGYTF.

The V call is TRBV12-1, the J call TRBJ2-7. TRBV12-1 is reported as a pseudogene. The length of the CDR3 is 17 residues. The CDR3 here is CASSFAQRSYLTYEQYF. DNA for the CDR3: TGTGCCAGCAGCTTTGCGCAAAGGTCCTATCTTACCTACGAGCAGTACTTC.

The CDR3 sequence: CASSISTGQLYEQYF. The DNA of the CDR3 is TGTGCCAGTAGTATAAGCACAGGACAACTCTACGAGCAGTACTTC. This chain joins TRBV19 and TRBJ2-7; D might be TRBD1 (5 bases). This CDR3 spans 15 amino acids. CDR1 is LNHDA and CDR2 is SQIVND in the germline V gene (reference sequence). Trimming took 2 bases from V and 3 from J, leaving 14 bases between them.

A remark on this clone: The same CDR3 also results from other DNA sequences found in this sample. The J gene is TRBJ2-2, the V gene TRBV9; perhaps TRBD1 as D (6 bases). The CDR3 sequence is 15 residues long. CDR1 SGDLS and CDR2 YYNGEE come from the germline V gene. Trimming removed 2 bases at V and 1 base at J, with 9 bases between. The CDR3 reads CASSVLQGNTGELFF. As DNA, the CDR3 is TGTGCCAGCAGCGTGCTACAGGGGAACACCGGGGAGCTGTTTTTT.

This chain joins TRBV5-8 and TRBJ1-6; 7 positions match TRBD1. V lost 9 bases, J lost 10 bases, and 13 bases stayed unmatched. The CDR3 spans 14 residues. From germline, CDR1 is SGHTS and CDR2 YDEGEE. CDR3 nucleotides: TGTGCCACGACGACAACAGGGGAAGGGTCACCCCTCCACTTT. Translating it yields CATTTTGEGSPLHF.

This clone was counted only a few times. The J gene is TRBJ1-1, the V gene TRBV7-9; D gene ambiguous. The CDR3 totals 13 residues. The germline CDR1 and CDR2 sequences are SEHNR and FQNEAQ (reference sequence). The germline V and J ends were trimmed by 5 bases and 0 bases, with 7 bases remaining between them. The chain's CDR3 is CASSRWVNTEAFF. Written as DNA, the CDR3 is TGTGCCAGCAGCCGATGGGTGAACACTGAAGCTTTCTTT.

The V call is TRBV11-2, the J call TRBJ2-7, with 13 bases fitting TRBD2. Trimming took 5 bases from V and 5 from J; bases not matched to a gene: 3. The CDR3 loop spans 14 amino acids. The germline V gene encodes CDR1 SGHAT and CDR2 FQNNGV. This chain's CDR3 is CASSPGTSGDEQYF. The CDR3 DNA is TGTGCCAGCAGCCCCGGGACTAGCGGGGACGAGCAGTACTTC.